This is a list of T cell receptor beta chains from one sample in a study of cytomegalovirus exposure and HLA in healthy donors. Sequenced by immunoSEQ multiplex PCR; TCRdb stores in-frame clones only, minus some. The specimen's table records just over 80,000 clones. The sample consisted of PBMCs. Every receptor here comes from a woman in her twenties or thirties in good health and CMV-seronegative. Each CDR3 is given without its conserved first and last residue.

v_call cdr3_aa
TRBV10-3 AISIRGEQY
TRBV28 ASRISRGNTIY
TRBV13 ASSLDGNTEAF
TRBV4-2 ASSRGGDTEAF
TRBV19 ASRAGTSASYEQY
TRBV11-2 ASSLGRGWTEAF
TRBV5-6 ASSLRGWSAYEQY
TRBV7-9 ASSLARIGQGDNYGYT
TRBV4-1 ASSQDRGSAREQY
TRBV5-4 ASSFGGTVSYGYT
TRBV9 ASSVLDNEQF
TRBV6-5 ASSYGTSGSNYEQY
TRBV5-4 ASSAGDPGGYNSPLH
TRBV11-2 ASSLGGWGHNEQF
TRBV6-1 ASSEVVAGGGDTQY
TRBV18 ASSLGASGGSGANVLT
TRBV29-1 SVAVAGGGTDTQY
TRBV29-1 SVEGASGSTDKQY
TRBV2 ASSYGPEVAKNIQY
TRBV29-1 SVDWGWTGQNTEDF
TRBV6-1 ASSLDRGGTGELF
TRBV19 ASSMDSGSPYNEQF
TRBV30 AWSVSGLEAF
TRBV30 ACPRRLSNTGELF
TRBV29-1 SVVGDYTEAF
TRBV6-1 ASSPLGTDEKLF
TRBV29-1 SVESLTSGTGPYEQY
TRBV11-2 ASSPFWEMNTEAF
TRBV5-1 ASSLYLEGRGETQY
TRBV15 ATSRGQGNYGYT
TRBV7-9 ASSSPSGGRLDEQY
TRBV2 ASSEAWGVIANYGYT
TRBV11-2 ASSFTGGQETQY
TRBV4-1 ASSQDSHAGANTEAF
TRBV7-2 ASSFPGQGIAYGYT
TRBV2 ASKPLQPNQPQH
TRBV5-1 ASSPKAHLSTDTQY
TRBV6-1 ASSEAGRGYGYT
TRBV30 AWSVRGNSTDTQY
TRBV6-5 ASSGLAGGPYEQY
TRBV5-1 ASSLGQGAGGYT